The 18 T cell receptor beta chains reported below all come from one sample, sequenced in a study of T cell responses to AZD1222 COVID-19 vaccine. The data were produced by immunoSEQ multiplex PCR, yet TCRdb's version contains in-frame clones alone and is incomplete. The sample yields under 200,000 clones, 70% to 90% seen once. This material consisted of peripheral blood, taken 28 days after the second AZD1222 dose. The receptors here all came from an adult who received the AZD1222 COVID-19 vaccine.

The chain joins TRBV28 to TRBJ1-1, with unresolved D. The V end was cut by 8 bases, the J end by 1 base, with 2 bases between. The length of the CDR3 is 10 residues. In germline, CDR1 is MDHEN, CDR2 SYDVKM. The CDR3 is CASWNTEAFF. CDR3 sequence (DNA): TGTGCCAGCTGGAACACTGAAGCTTTCTTT.

In the case of this clone: Relative to the germline gene, one junction end is altered; a read error may explain this. The V and J genes are TRBV14 and TRBJ2-7; D is ambiguous. This CDR3 spans 11 amino acids. Germline V gene lookup returns CDR1 SGHDN and CDR2 FVKESK. The CDR3 here is CASSQGIGLNF. CDR3 DNA sequence: TGTGCCAGCAGCCAAGGGATAGGCCTGAACTTC.

This rearrangement joins TRBV7-2 to TRBJ2-3, with TRBD2 identical over 9 bases. Germline V gene data show CDR1 as SGHTA and CDR2 as FQGNSA. With V trimmed by 1 base and J by 2 bases, 13 bases remained unmatched. This CDR3 spans 19 amino acids. The DNA for the CDR3 is TGTGCCAGCAGCTTAGAACGCGCCGGGTGGACTAGCGTCACAGATACGCAGTATTTT. This codes for CASSLERAGWTSVTDTQYF.

The chain joins TRBV4-3 to TRBJ2-1; 10 bases agree with TRBD2. The V gene's germline CDR1 is LGHNA and CDR2 YSLEER. The length of the CDR3 is 18 residues. V lost 0 bases to trimming and J lost 2 bases; unmatched junction nucleotides: 7. The CDR3 loop is CASSQEPYGLAAYNEQFF. As DNA, the CDR3 is TGCGCCAGCAGCCAAGAACCCTATGGACTAGCGGCCTACAATGAGCAGTTCTTC.

Only one count was recorded for this clone. The chain is built from TRBV5-6 and TRBJ1-1, with D perhaps matching TRBD1 (5 bases). V was cut by 4 bases and J by 5 bases, with 12 bases left in between. Per germline, CDR1 SGHDT and CDR2 YYEEEE. The CDR3 has 13 residues. The CDR3 protein is CASSRDGGTEAFF. CDR3 nucleotides: TGTGCCAGCAGCAGGGACGGTGGGACTGAAGCTTTCTTT.

Of note for this clone: Other DNA sequences from this sample encode an identical CDR3 as well. In DNA, the CDR3 is TGTGCCAGCAGCTTAGCGGGAACGGATACGCAGTATTTT. Its protein is CASSLAGTDTQYF. This chain joins TRBV2 and TRBJ2-3, with TRBD2 matching over 8 bases. The germline CDR1 and CDR2 sequences are SNHLY and FYNNEI. CDR3 length equals 13 residues. Trimming removed 6 bases from V and 6 bases from J; junction bases left unmatched: 5.

The rearrangement links TRBV19 to TRBJ1-1; D is possibly TRBD1 (5 bases). With 10 bases removed from V and 1 base from J, the gap between germline ends came to 19 bases. Germline CDR1 LNHDA, CDR2 SQIVND (reference sequence). The CDR3 is 15 amino acids. The CDR3 spells CATFPSGGRNTEAFF. CDR3 bases: TGTGCCACATTTCCGAGTGGGGGGAGGAACACTGAAGCTTTCTTT. Full variable domain (remainder filled in from reference TRBV19 and TRBJ1-1): DGGITQSPKYLFRKEGQNVTLSCEQNLNHDAMYWYRQDPGQGLRLIYYSQIVNDFQKGDIAEGYSVSREKKESFPLTVTSAQKNPTAFYLCATFPSGGRNTEAFFGQGTRLTVV.

This sequence joins TRBV27 and TRBJ2-7; D is undetermined. Germline V lookup: CDR1 MNHEY, CDR2 SMNVEV (reference sequence). Trimming shortened V by 2 bases and J by 7 bases, and 15 bases separated the two germline ends. The CDR3 spans 14 residues. The CDR3 nucleotides are TGTGCCAGCAGTTTAAGGCAGACTCACCGGGAGCAGTACTTC. It codes for CASSLRQTHREQYF.

The chain combines TRBV10-3 with TRBJ2-5; maybe TRBD1 (6 bases). The CDR3 is 17 amino acids. V was cut by 2 bases and J by 1 base, with 17 bases left in between. The germline CDR1 and CDR2 sequences are ENHRY and SYGVKD. CDR3 DNA: TGTGCCATCAGTGAGCCCCAGGGGAAAAGTGGCCAAGAGACCCAGTACTTC. Translated: CAISEPQGKSGQETQYF.

The rearrangement links TRBV7-8 to TRBJ1-1; D remains ambiguous. Germline V CDR1 and CDR2: SGHVS, FQNEAQ. Between the trimmed V and J ends, which lost 1 base and 4 bases, there was a span of 13 bases. This CDR3 spans 15 amino acids. CDR3: CASSLVEAVSTEAFF. The CDR3 nucleotides are TGTGCCAGCAGCTTAGTTGAGGCGGTAAGCACTGAAGCTTTCTTT.

The CDR3 DNA is TGTGCCAGCAGCGGATGGACTAGCCGGAAAAACAATGAGCAGTTCTTC. Translating it yields CASSGWTSRKNNEQFF. The chain couples TRBV5-6 to TRBJ2-1, with TRBD2 matching over 8 bases. V lost 4 bases to trimming and J lost 5 bases; unmatched junction nucleotides: 11. The CDR3 runs to 16 residues. CDR1 SGHDT and CDR2 YYEEEE come from the germline V gene.

This chain uses TRBV27 with TRBJ1-5; 9 bases align to TRBD1. J was trimmed by 9 bases and V by 5 bases; bases with no gene match: 8. Germline CDR1 and CDR2: MNHEY and SMNVEV (reference sequence). The CDR3 is 14 residues long. In DNA, the CDR3 is TGTGCCAGCAGTGAACGGGACAGGGCCGGGCCCCAGCATTTT. Residues: CASSERDRAGPQHF.

This clone was seen a single time. V gene TRBV5-1 combines with J gene TRBJ2-3; 8 bases fit TRBD1. Trimming cost V 6 bases and J 6 bases; bases outside gene matches: 9. Germline V lookup: CDR1 SGHRS, CDR2 YFSETQ. This CDR3 has 14 amino acids. CDR3 DNA sequence: TGCGCCAGCAAAAAGGACAGGGTCAGGGATACGCAGTATTTT. Translated, it gives CASKKDRVRDTQYF.

V and J are TRBV7-8 and TRBJ2-7; D assignment may be TRBD1 or TRBD2 (5 bases each). The CDR3 length is 14 residues. Germline CDR1 SGHVS, CDR2 FQNEAQ. V was cut by 5 bases and J by 2 bases, with 13 bases left in between. This CDR3 reads CASSRRDGAYEQYF. CDR3 bases: TGTGCCAGCAGCCGCCGGGACGGGGCCTACGAGCAGTACTTC.

The chain carries TRBV2 and TRBJ1-5; 9 bases line up with TRBD1. This CDR3 is built from 14 residues. Germline V lookup: CDR1 SNHLY, CDR2 FYNNEI. Trimming cost V 6 bases and J 7 bases; bases outside gene matches: 7. This chain's CDR3 is CASRGGQGDQPQHF. The CDR3 DNA follows: TGTGCCAGCAGGGGGGGACAGGGAGACCAGCCCCAGCATTTT. Together with reference TRBV2 and TRBJ1-5, the CDR3 gives the full variable domain: EPEVTQTPSHQVTQMGQEVILRCVPISNHLYFYWYRQILGQKVEFLVSFYNNEISEKSEIFDDQFSVERPDGSNFTLKIRSTKLEDSAMYFCASRGGQGDQPQHFGDGTRLSIL.

V is TRBV5-6 and J is TRBJ1-5; 8 bases align to TRBD1. Trimming at V came to 2 bases and at J to 6 bases, leaving 10 bases not matched to a gene. In germline, CDR1 is SGHDT, CDR2 YYEEEE. CDR3 size: 16 residues. DNA for the CDR3: TGTGCCAGCAGCTTCCTCCGGACAGGGCTTAGTCAGCCCCAGCATTTT. Translation: CASSFLRTGLSQPQHF.

The chain couples TRBV2 to TRBJ2-7, with D unresolved. V dropped 1 base and J dropped 1 base, with 11 bases sitting between them. CDR3 length equals 15 residues. The germline V gene encodes CDR1 SNHLY and CDR2 FYNNEI. CDR3 sequence: CASSEEISGSYEQYF. CDR3 nucleotide sequence: TGTGCCAGCAGTGAAGAAATCTCGGGTTCCTACGAGCAGTACTTC.

J is TRBJ2-7 and V is TRBV6-5; 8 bases fit TRBD2. CDR3 size: 15 residues. Germline V gene lookup returns CDR1 MNHEY and CDR2 SVGAGI. The V gene end was trimmed by 6 bases and the J gene end by 0 bases; junction bases not matched to a gene: 7. The CDR3 here is CASSQLAVSSYEQYF. As DNA, the CDR3 is TGTGCCAGCAGCCAACTAGCGGTTAGCTCCTACGAGCAGTACTTC.